Sequencing of this TCR beta chain was carried out in a study of CD8 T cells in ankylosing spondylitis. Whole-study results and caveats: Significant enrichment of disease-linked clones was reported in matched ankylosing spondylitis synovial fluid. Ankylosing spondylitis blood seemed to carry a telltale TCR beta motif made of fewer than ten highly homologous variants.

Molecular-barcoded quantitative 5'-RACE produced these TCR beta libraries. TCRdb redid the calling of the 5' RACE reads with MiXCR, one entry per CDR3 protein. The data hold almost 400,000 distinct CDR3 sequences, with 20% to 25% observed a single time. The sample holds a few counts of this clonotype. Its specificity is not known. Germline lookup yields CDR1 SQVTM and CDR2 ANQGSEA. Trimming cost V 7 bases and J 2 bases, with 13 bases left between them. CDR3 length: 13 amino acids. The chain has TRBV29-1 and TRBJ2-3, with D hard to call. Sequenced: blood, either unsorted or a sorted T cell fraction (not recorded which). The sequence came from a male donor with ankylosing spondylitis. CDR3 loop: CSADRGSTDTQYF. The CDR3 nucleotides are TGCAGCGCCGACCGCGGTTCCACAGATACGCAGTATTTT.